This is a list of T cell receptor beta chains from one sample in a study of blood T cell repertoires in COVID-19. Assay used: immunoSEQ multiplex PCR; TCRdb lists only in-frame clones, some missing. This sample has approximately 190,000 clones, with around 83% found just once. Sequenced: PBMCs or T cells enriched from blood (not recorded which). Receptor source: a woman between 40 and 55 years old in a cohort exposed to, infected with or recovered from COVID-19 (not recorded which). CDR3s include the opening cysteine and the closing phenylalanine or tryptophan. Each record gives: J gene, D gene, V gene, clone size, CDR3 DNA, CDR3 protein. A D gene is named only where the DNA matches it firmly. For some rows the clone size is stated as once, few or many, or as a class when expanded; others skip it.

j_call: TRBJ1-1
d_call: .
v_call: TRBV5-4
clone_size: few
cdr3_nt: TGTGCCAGCAGCTTGATTGGGCAGGGCGTGAGTGAAGCTTTCTTT
cdr3_aa: CASSLIGQGVSEAFF

j_call: TRBJ1-2
d_call: .
v_call: TRBV5-1
clone_size: few
cdr3_nt: TGCGCCAGCAGCTTGGCTACGGGGACGGGGGCTAACTATGGCTACACCTTC
cdr3_aa: CASSLATGTGANYGYTF

j_call: TRBJ1-2
d_call: .
v_call: TRBV12-3/TRBV12-4
clone_size: .
cdr3_nt: TGTGCCAGCAGTTCCACGAGGCACTATGGCTACACCTTC
cdr3_aa: CASSSTRHYGYTF

j_call: TRBJ1-6
d_call: .
v_call: TRBV13
clone_size: .
cdr3_nt: TGTGCCAGCAGCCCCCGGGGGGGCGCGTTGCCCCTCCACTTT
cdr3_aa: CASSPRGGALPLHF

j_call: TRBJ2-1
d_call: TRBD2
v_call: TRBV3-1/TRBV3-2
clone_size: .
cdr3_nt: TGTGCCAGCAGCATTCGGGACTACCAAAATGAGCAGTTCTTC
cdr3_aa: CASSIRDYQNEQFF

j_call: TRBJ2-1
d_call: TRBD2
v_call: TRBV10-3
clone_size: .
cdr3_nt: TGTGCCATGAGGCCAGGCGGGGGATTAATGGATGAGCAGTTCTTC
cdr3_aa: CAMRPGGGLMDEQFF

j_call: TRBJ1-1
d_call: .
v_call: TRBV6-6
clone_size: .
cdr3_nt: TGTGCCAGCAGCCCTGGGCTGCACACTGAAGCTTTCTTT
cdr3_aa: CASSPGLHTEAFF

j_call: TRBJ1-1
d_call: TRBD1
v_call: TRBV7-9
clone_size: few
cdr3_nt: TGTGCCAGCAGCCCCCGGGACAGGGTCAAAGCTTTCTTT
cdr3_aa: CASSPRDRVKAFF

j_call: TRBJ1-1
d_call: TRBD1
v_call: TRBV5-1
clone_size: .
cdr3_nt: TGCGCCAGCAGCCCGGGACAGGTGACTGAAGCTTTCTTT
cdr3_aa: CASSPGQVTEAFF

j_call: TRBJ2-2
d_call: TRBD1
v_call: TRBV6-5
clone_size: .
cdr3_nt: TGTGCCAGCAGTTACTCGACAGGGAGCACCGGGGAGCTGTTTTTT
cdr3_aa: CASSYSTGSTGELFF

j_call: TRBJ1-1
d_call: .
v_call: TRBV5-6
clone_size: .
cdr3_nt: TGTGCCAGCAGCGTTAACGCACAGACCACTGAAGCTTTCTTT
cdr3_aa: CASSVNAQTTEAFF

j_call: TRBJ1-6
d_call: .
v_call: TRBV9
clone_size: .
cdr3_nt: TGTGCCAGCAGCGGAAGGGGAGGTCAGGATTCACCCCTCCACTTT
cdr3_aa: CASSGRGGQDSPLHF

j_call: TRBJ2-2
d_call: TRBD2
v_call: TRBV27
clone_size: once
cdr3_nt: TGTGCCAGCAGCTGGACTAGCGGGAGGTCCGGGGAGCTGTTTTTT
cdr3_aa: CASSWTSGRSGELFF

j_call: TRBJ2-7
d_call: TRBD1
v_call: TRBV7-8
clone_size: .
cdr3_nt: TGTGCCAGCAGTTTAGACAGGGGCCCTTCCTTCGTGCAGTACTTC
cdr3_aa: CASSLDRGPSFVQYF

j_call: TRBJ2-7
d_call: TRBD1
v_call: TRBV2
clone_size: .
cdr3_nt: TGTGCCAGCAGCCGACCGCTGGACAGGAGCTCCTACGAGCAGTACTTC
cdr3_aa: CASSRPLDRSSYEQYF

j_call: TRBJ2-2
d_call: TRBD2
v_call: TRBV14
clone_size: .
cdr3_nt: TGTGCCAGCAGCCAATATGGCCTAGCGGGAGTAACCGCGATGGCCGGGGAGCTGTTTTTT
cdr3_aa: CASSQYGLAGVTAMAGELFF

j_call: TRBJ2-3
d_call: TRBD2
v_call: TRBV27
clone_size: .
cdr3_nt: TGTGCCAGCAGTTCGCCCCGGACTAGCGGGAGCGCCACGGATACGCAGTATTTT
cdr3_aa: CASSSPRTSGSATDTQYF

j_call: TRBJ2-5
d_call: TRBD2
v_call: TRBV6-6
clone_size: .
cdr3_nt: TGTGCCAGCAGTTCCGGAACCGGGACTAGCGAAGAGACCCAGTACTTC
cdr3_aa: CASSSGTGTSEETQYF

j_call: TRBJ2-1
d_call: .
v_call: TRBV7-9
clone_size: .
cdr3_nt: TGTGCCAGCAGCCCCATCACAGTTTACAATGAGCAGTTCTTC
cdr3_aa: CASSPITVYNEQFF

j_call: TRBJ2-7
d_call: TRBD2
v_call: TRBV10-2
clone_size: .
cdr3_nt: TGCGCCAGCAGTGAGCCCGAGACGAGACTAGCGGGGGCGTACGAGCAGTACTTC
cdr3_aa: CASSEPETRLAGAYEQYF

j_call: TRBJ2-1
d_call: .
v_call: TRBV13
clone_size: .
cdr3_nt: TGTGCCAGCAGCTTAGTGGGGGCTGATCCGTTCTTC
cdr3_aa: CASSLVGADPFF

j_call: TRBJ2-1
d_call: .
v_call: TRBV13
clone_size: .
cdr3_nt: TGTGCCAGCAGCTCGACAGTTTACAATGAGCAGTTCTTC
cdr3_aa: CASSSTVYNEQFF

j_call: TRBJ1-4
d_call: .
v_call: TRBV9
clone_size: .
cdr3_nt: TGTGCCAGCAGCGCAGGACAGACCCCAACTAATGAAAAACTGTTTTTT
cdr3_aa: CASSAGQTPTNEKLFF

j_call: TRBJ2-3
d_call: TRBD1
v_call: TRBV4-2
clone_size: once
cdr3_nt: TGTGCCAGCAGCCAGGTTCGCACAGGGGGAGATACGCAGTATTTT
cdr3_aa: CASSQVRTGGDTQYF

j_call: TRBJ1-2
d_call: TRBD1
v_call: TRBV27
clone_size: .
cdr3_nt: TGTGCCAGCAGTTTAGAAGCACAGGGGGATGGCTACACCTTC
cdr3_aa: CASSLEAQGDGYTF

j_call: TRBJ1-4
d_call: TRBD1
v_call: TRBV4-1
clone_size: once
cdr3_nt: TGCGCCAGCAGCCAAAGACAGGGCGCAACTAATGAAAAACTGTTTTTT
cdr3_aa: CASSQRQGATNEKLFF

j_call: TRBJ2-7
d_call: .
v_call: TRBV7-2
clone_size: once
cdr3_nt: TGTGCCAGCAGCTTATGGCACGAGCAGTACTTC
cdr3_aa: CASSLWHEQYF

j_call: TRBJ1-4
d_call: .
v_call: TRBV19
clone_size: .
cdr3_nt: TGTGCCAGTACCACTGTGAGGGCGAATGAAAAACTGTTTTTT
cdr3_aa: CASTTVRANEKLFF

j_call: TRBJ1-2
d_call: .
v_call: TRBV12-5
clone_size: .
cdr3_nt: TGTGCTAGTGGTTTGGACAGGGATGGCTACACCTTC
cdr3_aa: CASGLDRDGYTF

j_call: TRBJ1-2
d_call: .
v_call: TRBV27
clone_size: .
cdr3_nt: TGTGCCAGCAGTCTCCTAGCGGGCTATGGCTACACCTTC
cdr3_aa: CASSLLAGYGYTF

j_call: TRBJ2-2
d_call: TRBD2
v_call: TRBV9
clone_size: .
cdr3_nt: TGTGCCAGCAGCGTAGGACTAGCGGAGAACACCGGGGAGCTGTTTTTT
cdr3_aa: CASSVGLAENTGELFF

j_call: TRBJ1-5
d_call: .
v_call: TRBV19
clone_size: .
cdr3_nt: TGTGCCAGTAGTATGGGCCCCCCCCAGCATTTT
cdr3_aa: CASSMGPPQHF

j_call: TRBJ1-1
d_call: .
v_call: TRBV6-5
clone_size: .
cdr3_nt: TGTGCCAGCAGTTCCAGGGAGGGAAACACTGAAGCTTTCTTT
cdr3_aa: CASSSREGNTEAFF